A single sample is the source of the 27 T cell receptor beta chains below, sequenced in a study of OX40 agonist ivuxolimab in advanced cancers. Measured with immunoSEQ multiplex PCR; TCRdb has only the in-frame clones, and not every one. The sample contains about 48,000 clones, more than 80% of which appear only once. Sequences were derived from CD4+ or CD8+ T cells sorted from blood, sampled in a trial of the OX40 agonist ivuxolimab. These receptor sequences come from an adult with an advanced solid tumor such as melanoma, head and neck, liver or kidney cancer.

The chain recombines TRBV25-1 with TRBJ2-5; no clear D. CDR1 is MGHDK, CDR2 SYGVNS, per germline. V lost 4 bases, J lost 9 bases, and 9 bases lay in between. The CDR3 extends over 11 amino acids. The CDR3 DNA is TGTGCCAGCAGTGTTTCAGGTGCCCAGTACTTC. This translates into CASSVSGAQYF.

V usage is TRBV6-5 and J usage is TRBJ1-6; D remains unclear. This CDR3 has 14 amino acids. V lost 6 bases, J lost 0 bases, and 6 bases lay in between. Germline-derived CDR1 and CDR2 are MNHEY and SVGAGI. CDR3 amino acids: CASRWSSYNSPLHF. DNA for the CDR3: TGTGCCAGCAGGTGGAGCTCCTATAATTCACCCCTCCACTTT.

The V call is TRBV7-2, the J call TRBJ1-2; D possibly corresponds to TRBD1 (5 bases). Germline V gives CDR1 SGHTA, CDR2 FQGNSA. The CDR3 is 13 residues long. V gave up 0 bases and J gave up 8 bases, with 10 bases separating them. CDR3 in amino acids: CASSLAGAGGYTF. In DNA form, the CDR3 reads TGTGCCAGCAGCTTAGCTGGGGCCGGGGGCTACACCTTC.

In its sample, this clone was seen a few times. This chain joins TRBV11-2 and TRBJ1-6; no reliable D call. Germline-derived CDR1 and CDR2 are SGHAT and FQNNGV. V gave up 5 bases and J gave up 0 bases, with 20 bases separating them. This CDR3 is 19 amino acids long. CDR3 coding DNA: TGTGCCAGCAGCACCTTAAGGCGTTCCGGGAGCTCCTATAATTCACCCCTCCACTTT. Translation: CASSTLRRSGSSYNSPLHF.

This chain joins TRBV7-2 and TRBJ2-7; no clear D gene. V was trimmed by 0 bases and J by 6 bases, leaving 6 bases between them. This CDR3 is built from 12 residues. Germline V gives CDR1 SGHTA, CDR2 FQGNSA. CDR3 in DNA: TGTGCCAGCAGCTTAGCCGTCGGCGAGCAGTACTTC. This encodes CASSLAVGEQYF.

This clone was seen a few times. The V call is TRBV2, the J call TRBJ2-3; D may be TRBD1 or TRBD2 (5 bases each). The V gene's germline CDR1 is SNHLY and CDR2 FYNNEI. V gave up 8 bases and J gave up 2 bases, with 17 bases separating them. The CDR3 runs to 15 residues. The CDR3, as DNA: TGTGCCAGCCGGGTGGGGGACGGATCCACAGATACGCAGTATTTT. This codes for CASRVGDGSTDTQYF.

The chain is built from TRBV6-5 and TRBJ2-1; D is perhaps TRBD1 or TRBD2 (5 bases each). Germline values: CDR1 MNHEY, CDR2 SVGAGI. The length of the CDR3 is 13 residues. Trimming took 5 bases from V and 7 from J, leaving 12 bases between them. For the CDR3, the DNA is TGTGCCAGCAGTAGGGGACCTTTGAATGAGCAGTTCTTC. Its protein is CASSRGPLNEQFF.

This clone was seen just once. V gene TRBV14 combines with J gene TRBJ1-2, with D unclear. CDR1 SGHDN and CDR2 FVKESK come from the germline V gene. V lost 1 base and J lost 4, with 10 bases in between. The length of the CDR3 is 14 residues. CDR3 in DNA: TGTGCCAGCAGCCAAGGGCAGGTTTCCTATGGCTACACCTTC. The encoded protein is CASSQGQVSYGYTF.

This clone was seen only once. The chain couples TRBV21-1 to TRBJ2-7; the table gives TRBD1 as D, unverified against the DNA. TRBV21-1 is shown as a pseudogene. This CDR3 comprises 14 residues. The CDR3 protein is CASSNRGRLSEQYF. Here the CDR3 DNA reads TGTGCCAGCAGCAACAGGGGGCGTCTGTCCGAGCAGTACTTC.

V is TRBV30 and J is TRBJ2-5; D gene uncertain. In germline, CDR1 is GTSNPN, CDR2 SVGIG (reference sequence). Trimming took 0 bases from V and 5 from J, leaving 13 bases between them. There are 14 residues in the CDR3. The CDR3 region has the DNA TGTGCCTGGAGTGTAGGCCTGACCGGTGAGACCCAGTACTTC. It specifies CAWSVGLTGETQYF.

By sample fraction, this clone is medium-sized (0.01 to 0.1%). The rearrangement links TRBV10-1 to TRBJ2-4; possibly TRBD1 for D (7 bases). The CDR3 extends over 16 amino acids. Looked up from germline, CDR1 is WNHNN and CDR2 is SYGVQD (reference sequence). V lost 5 bases to trimming and J lost 0 bases, with 14 bases between them. CDR3 sequence (DNA): TGCGCCAGCAGTTTGGGGACAGCGGGAGCCAAAAACATTCAGTACTTC. Its protein product is CASSLGTAGAKNIQYF.

The chain employs TRBV4-2 and TRBJ1-1; D might be TRBD1 (6 bases). V was pared by 4 bases and J by 1 base, with 13 bases between. The CDR3 covers 15 residues. Germline assignment: CDR1 LGHNA and CDR2 YNFKEQ. The CDR3 sequence is CASSLGIQGNTEAFF. DNA of the CDR3: TGTGCCAGCAGCCTTGGAATACAGGGGAACACTGAAGCTTTCTTT.

The rearrangement uses TRBV2 and TRBJ1-5; 7 bases match TRBD1. Per the germline V gene, CDR1 is SNHLY and CDR2 is FYNNEI. The CDR3 has 15 amino acids. Losses at the gene ends were 4 bases for V and 6 bases for J; bases not matched to a gene: 9. The CDR3 is CASSGQGGLGQPQHF. CDR3 nucleotides: TGTGCCAGCAGTGGACAGGGAGGGTTGGGTCAGCCCCAGCATTTT.

The rearrangement links TRBV6-1 to TRBJ2-5; 11 bases are shared with TRBD2. This CDR3 spans 16 amino acids. CDR1 is MNHNS and CDR2 is SASEGT in the germline V gene. V shed 3 bases, J shed 1 base, and the junction held 4 bases outside the gene matches. CDR3 loop: CASSDLAGGGQETQYF. The CDR3 DNA sequence: TGTGCCAGCAGTGACCTAGCGGGGGGAGGCCAAGAGACCCAGTACTTC.

The rearrangement uses TRBV2 and TRBJ2-6, with D perhaps TRBD1 (6 bases). The CDR3 spans 15 residues. Trimming took off 8 bases at V and 2 bases at J, with 13 bases between the two ends. Germline V gene lookup returns CDR1 SNHLY and CDR2 FYNNEI. CDR3 sequence reads: CASRTYRAGANVLTF. Written as DNA, the CDR3 is TGTGCCAGCCGAACCTACAGGGCTGGGGCCAACGTCCTGACTTTC.

This clone is medium-sized. The J gene is TRBJ2-7, the V gene TRBV5-6; D is unclear. With 0 bases removed from V and 4 bases from J, the gap between germline ends came to 11 bases. The CDR3 is 14 amino acids. CDR1 is SGHDT, CDR2 YYEEEE, per germline. The CDR3 nucleotides read TGTGCCAGCAGCTTGGGTCCAGGAGCGTACGAGCAGTACTTC. Its protein is CASSLGPGAYEQYF.

This clone was seen a handful of times. The rearrangement joins TRBV7-9 to TRBJ1-2; D remains unclear. The CDR3 runs 12 residues. Trimming stripped 1 base from V and 5 bases from J, with 5 bases between. CDR1 is SEHNR and CDR2 is FQNEAQ in the germline V gene (reference sequence). CDR3 DNA: TGTGCCAGCAGCTTAGAAACATATGGCTACACCTTC. It is translated as CASSLETYGYTF.

This clone came up a few times. The rearrangement uses TRBV10-1 and TRBJ2-1; 9 nucleotides agree with TRBD2. The CDR3 is 16 residues long. The V gene end was trimmed by 0 bases and the J gene end by 7 bases; junction bases not matched to a gene: 7. CDR1 WNHNN and CDR2 SYGVQD come from the germline V gene (reference sequence). This chain's CDR3 is CASSESVLAGKNEQFF. CDR3 in DNA: TGCGCCAGCAGTGAGTCGGTTCTAGCGGGAAAGAATGAGCAGTTCTTC.

The chain links TRBV12-5 to TRBJ2-1; a possible D gene is TRBD2 (7 bases). Trimming cost V 2 bases and J 4 bases, with 12 bases left between them. The germline V gene encodes CDR1 LGHNT and CDR2 FRNRAP. CDR3 size: 15 residues. The CDR3 protein is CASGLLGGDYNEQFF. CDR3 nucleotide sequence: TGTGCTAGTGGTTTGCTAGGGGGGGATTACAATGAGCAGTTCTTC.

This chain connects TRBV10-3 to TRBJ2-1; no clear D. V lost 0 bases, J lost 3 bases, and 6 bases lay in between. Per germline, CDR1 ENHRY and CDR2 SYGVKD. This CDR3 spans 14 amino acids. The CDR3 is CAISESADYNEQFF. Here the CDR3 DNA reads TGTGCCATCAGTGAGTCGGCCGACTACAATGAGCAGTTCTTC.

CDR3 in amino acids: CASSQTGGADEKLFF. CDR3 DNA sequence: TGTGCCAGCAGCCAAACAGGGGGCGCAGATGAAAAACTGTTTTTT. The chain has TRBV5-4 and TRBJ1-4, with 9 bases aligning to TRBD1. This CDR3 is 15 amino acids long. After removal of 4 bases from V and 6 bases from J, the junction contained 7 bases not matched to a gene. From germline, CDR1 is SGHNT and CDR2 YYREEE (reference sequence).

The chain employs TRBV6-9 and TRBJ1-6, with no clear D. With 3 bases removed from V and 14 bases from J, the gap between germline ends came to 17 bases. The CDR3 is 14 amino acids. CDR1 is MNHGY and CDR2 is SVAAGI in the germline V gene. The CDR3 coding sequence is TGTGCCAGCAGTTACTCGAGGACGGTTGTCACCCTCCACTTT. Its translation: CASSYSRTVVTLHF.

The chain is built from TRBV4-1 and TRBJ2-1; weak D call: TRBD2 (6 bases). This CDR3 spans 15 amino acids. V lost 3 bases and J lost 5, with 14 bases in between. CDR1 is MGHRA and CDR2 is YSYEKL in the germline V gene. The CDR3 loop is CASSHLGGDHNEQFF. The CDR3 region has the DNA TGCGCCAGCAGCCACCTCGGCGGGGACCACAATGAGCAGTTCTTC.

This clone came up a few times. The chain links TRBV18 to TRBJ1-2; TRBD1 might be the D (5 bases). The CDR3 has 16 residues. The V end lost 3 bases, the J end lost 8 bases, and 22 bases lay between the germline ends. The germline CDR1 and CDR2 sequences are KGHSH and LQKENI. CDR3 residues: CASSPTDEKGLFGYTF. CDR3 DNA: TGTGCCAGCTCACCGACGGATGAAAAGGGGTTGTTCGGCTACACCTTC.

The rearrangement links TRBV2 to TRBJ1-2; maybe TRBD1 (6 bases). Germline V gene sequence: CDR1 SNHLY, CDR2 FYNNEI. The CDR3 loop spans 13 amino acids. V lost 6 bases and J lost 5, with 13 bases in between. In nucleotides, the CDR3 is TGTGCCAGCAGCTACAGGGTAGAATATGGCTACACCTTC. It translates to CASSYRVEYGYTF.

This clone was found once. J is TRBJ2-5 and V is TRBV19; D remains ambiguous. CDR1 is LNHDA and CDR2 is SQIVND in the germline V gene (reference sequence). V was clipped by 5 bases and J by 1 base, with 14 bases between them. The CDR3 extends over 15 amino acids. The CDR3 reads CASSPQVSPQETQYF. DNA of the CDR3: TGTGCCAGTAGTCCCCAGGTTTCCCCCCAAGAGACCCAGTACTTC.

The chain recombines TRBV29-1 with TRBJ1-3, with unresolved D. The CDR3 spans 14 residues. The V end lost 0 bases, the J end lost 7 bases, and 13 bases lay between the germline ends. Germline loops: CDR1 SQVTM, CDR2 ANQGSEA. CDR3 bases: TGCAGCGTTGAAGATCGGGGTCGATATAACACCATATATTTT. Translation: CSVEDRGRYNTIYF.